This T cell receptor (beta chain) was captured by sequencing in a study of T cell responses to AZD1222 COVID-19 vaccine. Analysis merged second doses at about 4 or about 12 weeks. The length of the CDR3 is 17 residues. Trimming removed 0 bases at V and 0 bases at J, with 13 bases between. CDR1 is SGHNT, CDR2 YYREEE, per germline (reference sequence). Broader study findings: Repertoire sampling occurred only after the peak T cell response.

Repertoires were generated with immunoSEQ multiplex PCR, while TCRdb's copy carries only in-frame clones and drops some. The sample contains under 150,000 clones, about 90% of which appear only once. As for this clone: Antigen specificity is unknown.

The source material was peripheral blood, sampled 28 days after the second AZD1222 dose. This receptor was taken from an adult who received the AZD1222 COVID-19 vaccine. V and J are TRBV5-4 and TRBJ2-1, with D perhaps TRBD1 (6 bases). The DNA of the CDR3 is TGTGCCAGCAGCTTGGAGATGGGGGCGCGCTCCTACAATGAGCAGTTCTTC. Amino acid sequence: CASSLEMGARSYNEQFF.